This T cell receptor (beta chain) was sequenced for a study of blood T cell repertoires in COVID-19. Study details: Researchers got acute and convalescent COVID-19 samples from the United States, Italy and Spain.

Study processing details: Reference gene primers were amplified, and this amplification served to estimate nucleated cell counts. Sequencing was performed with immunoSEQ multiplex PCR; in TCRdb, only in-frame clones are kept and a portion is missing. The D gene and trimming were derived from the DNA, and the V and J assignments and clone size from that table. Of some 200,000 clones listed, 80% to 90% were seen once; the top ten hold 5.1%. The V segment lost 0 bases and the J segment 4 bases; nucleotides outside the gene matches: 4. The germline V gene has CDR1 ENHRY and CDR2 SYGVKD. The CDR3 has 15 residues.

This chain connects TRBV10-3 to TRBJ2-7, with TRBD2 matching 9 bases. Sequencing was done on a sample of peripheral blood. The clonotype comes from a woman aged 55 to 70 who had recovered from COVID-19. CDR3 bases: TGTGCCATCAGTGAGTCGGGCGGGGGGGCTTACGAGCAGTACTTC. Amino acid sequence: CAISESGGGAYEQYF.